The next 5 T cell receptor beta chains were all read from a single sample in a study of beta chain features in type 1 diabetes. These receptors are not linked to any known antigen. As every portion of the isolated RNA was reverse transcribed, the sequencing read expressed TCRB transcripts. Clones were sequenced by immunoSEQ multiplex PCR, and TCRdb holds only the in-frame ones, with some missing. Of 550,000 to 850,000 clones in the sample, over 10% were seen once. Study findings and constraints: Researchers report that Type 1 diabetes patients had moderately but significantly shorter TCRB CDR3s across all four CD4+ subsets.

The sequencing sample was made of naive CD4+ T cells from blood. The receptors were sampled from a man in his late teens or twenties with type 1 diabetes.

The V call is TRBV2, the J call TRBJ1-1; no definite D call. Trimming stripped 3 bases from V and 3 bases from J, with 5 bases between. This CDR3 comprises 12 residues. Germline CDR1 is SNHLY and CDR2 is FYNNEI. The CDR3 DNA sequence: TGTGCCAGCAGTGACCACGACACTGAAGCTTTCTTT. Protein sequence: CASSDHDTEAFF.

Notes on this clone: Other DNA variants within this sample encode the same CDR3. The chain uses TRBV7-9 and TRBJ1-6; 9 bases agree with TRBD1. With 4 bases clipped from V and 6 bases from J, the junction kept 1 base outside the gene matches. The CDR3 consists of 14 residues. Germline CDR1 SEHNR, CDR2 FQNEAQ (reference sequence). CDR3 sequence (DNA): TGTGCCAGCAGCTCACAGGGGGCTAATTCACCCCTCCACTTT. This codes for CASSSQGANSPLHF.

Only a few counts were recorded for this clone. This rearrangement joins TRBV4-1 to TRBJ1-6; 8 bases are shared with TRBD1. The germline CDR1 and CDR2 sequences are MGHRA and YSYEKL. V lost 1 base, J lost 0 bases, and 2 bases stayed unmatched. The CDR3 is 17 amino acids. CDR3 DNA sequence: TGCGCCAGCAGCCAAGTAGGACAGGGCTCCTATAATTCACCCCTCCACTTT. Encoded protein: CASSQVGQGSYNSPLHF.

This clone has more than one count but fewer than ten. V usage is TRBV7-8 and J usage is TRBJ2-7; D perhaps matches TRBD1 (6 bases). V dropped 3 bases and J dropped 10 bases, with 10 bases sitting between them. This CDR3 has 11 residues. Germline loops: CDR1 SGHVS, CDR2 FQNEAQ. CDR3 coding DNA: TGTGCCAGCAGCTTGGGACAAGAACAGTACTTC. It translates to CASSLGQEQYF.

The genes are TRBV10-3 and TRBJ2-5, with 7 nucleotides matching TRBD1. Trimming at V came to 2 bases and at J to 2 bases, leaving 5 bases not matched to a gene. The CDR3 loop spans 15 amino acids. The germline V gene encodes CDR1 ENHRY and CDR2 SYGVKD. This CDR3 is CAISEMTGMQETQYF. CDR3 coding DNA: TGTGCCATCAGTGAGATGACAGGGATGCAAGAGACCCAGTACTTC.